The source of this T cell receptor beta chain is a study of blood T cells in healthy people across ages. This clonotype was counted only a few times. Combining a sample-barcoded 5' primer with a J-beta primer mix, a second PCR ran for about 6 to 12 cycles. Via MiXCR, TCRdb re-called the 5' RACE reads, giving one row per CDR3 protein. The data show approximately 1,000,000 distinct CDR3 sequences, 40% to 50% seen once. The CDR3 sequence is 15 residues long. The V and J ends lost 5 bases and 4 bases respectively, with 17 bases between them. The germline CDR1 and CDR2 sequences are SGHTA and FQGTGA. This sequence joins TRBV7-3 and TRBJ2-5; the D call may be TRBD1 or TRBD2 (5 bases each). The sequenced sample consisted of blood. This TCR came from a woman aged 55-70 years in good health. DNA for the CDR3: TGTGCCAGCAGCCCATCCTCCGACAGCGGAGAGACCCAGTACTTC. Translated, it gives CASSPSSDSGETQYF.